A single TCR beta chain is shown here with its context. These data belong to a study of blood T cell repertoires in COVID-19. In the study overall: PBMCs, B-cell-depleted T cells, or T cells were the source of the cDNA or gDNA that made up the material.

Seattle researchers signed up patients amid active infection and tracked them longitudinally. Per germline, CDR1 MGHRA and CDR2 YSYEKL. V lost 0 bases and J 0 bases, leaving 18 bases between the germline ends. The length of the CDR3 is 19 residues. Methods used by the authors: How many nucleated cells were present was estimated from reference gene primer amplification. This table comes from immunoSEQ multiplex PCR, and its TCRdb copy is limited to in-frame clones, with some not included. V and J calls and clone size are those listed in that table; D and trimming were worked out from the DNA. The profile covers 540,000 or so clones, with 85% to 90% appearing a single time and roughly 7.3% taken by the ten largest.

The source of this sequence is a woman between 50 and 59 years old with COVID-19, enrolled during active disease. The specimen sequenced was peripheral blood. V and J are TRBV4-1 and TRBJ1-5; D might be TRBD1 (5 bases). The CDR3 coding sequence is TGCGCCAGCAGCCAAGAGCTTAGGTCGGGGGAAAATAGCAATCAGCCCCAGCATTTT. Protein sequence: CASSQELRSGENSNQPQHF.